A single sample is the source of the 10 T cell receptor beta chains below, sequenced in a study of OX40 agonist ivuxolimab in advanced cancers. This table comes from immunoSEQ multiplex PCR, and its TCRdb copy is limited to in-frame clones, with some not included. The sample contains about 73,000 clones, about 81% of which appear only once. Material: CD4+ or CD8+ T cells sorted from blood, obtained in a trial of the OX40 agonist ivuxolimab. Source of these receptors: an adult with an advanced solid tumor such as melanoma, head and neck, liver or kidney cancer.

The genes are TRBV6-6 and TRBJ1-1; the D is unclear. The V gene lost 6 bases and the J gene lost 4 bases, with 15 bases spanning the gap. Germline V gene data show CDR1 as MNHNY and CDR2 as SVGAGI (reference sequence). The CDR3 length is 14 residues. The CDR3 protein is CASSWAREGTEAFF. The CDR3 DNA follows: TGTGCCAGCAGCTGGGCGAGGGAAGGCACTGAAGCTTTCTTT.

The CDR3 protein is CAWSRSGTAGKNIQYF. CDR3 coding DNA: TGTGCCTGGAGTAGGTCCGGGACCGCAGGCAAAAACATTCAGTACTTC. The chain combines TRBV30 with TRBJ2-4; possibly TRBD1 or TRBD2 for D (5 bases each). The germline V and J ends were trimmed by 2 bases and 3 bases, with 17 bases remaining between them. Looked up from germline, CDR1 is GTSNPN and CDR2 is SVGIG (reference sequence). This CDR3 is 16 amino acids long.

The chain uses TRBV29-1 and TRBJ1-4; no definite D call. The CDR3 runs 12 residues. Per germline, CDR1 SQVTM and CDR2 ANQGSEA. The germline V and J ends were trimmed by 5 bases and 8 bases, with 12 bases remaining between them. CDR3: CSVKPGKEKLFF. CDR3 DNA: TGCAGCGTTAAACCGGGGAAAGAAAAACTGTTTTTT.

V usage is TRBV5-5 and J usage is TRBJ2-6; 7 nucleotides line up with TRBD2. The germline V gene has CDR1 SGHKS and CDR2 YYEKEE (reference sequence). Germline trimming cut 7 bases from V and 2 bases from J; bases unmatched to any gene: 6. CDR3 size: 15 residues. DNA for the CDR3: TGTGCCAGCCGCCCGGGGGGAGCTGGGGCCAACGTCCTGACTTTC. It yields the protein CASRPGGAGANVLTF. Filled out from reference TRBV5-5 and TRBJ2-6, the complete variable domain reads DAGVTQSPTHLIKTRGQQVTLRCSPISGHKSVSWYQQVLGQGPQFIFQYYEKEERGRGNFPDRFSARQFPNYSSELNVNALLLGDSALYLCASRPGGAGANVLTFGAGSRLTVL.

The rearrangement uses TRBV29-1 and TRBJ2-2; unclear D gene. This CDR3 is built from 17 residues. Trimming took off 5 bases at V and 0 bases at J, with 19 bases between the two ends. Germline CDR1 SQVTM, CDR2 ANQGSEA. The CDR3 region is CSVRARTGSANTGELFF. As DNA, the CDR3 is TGCAGCGTTAGGGCCCGGACGGGCAGCGCGAACACCGGGGAGCTGTTTTTT.

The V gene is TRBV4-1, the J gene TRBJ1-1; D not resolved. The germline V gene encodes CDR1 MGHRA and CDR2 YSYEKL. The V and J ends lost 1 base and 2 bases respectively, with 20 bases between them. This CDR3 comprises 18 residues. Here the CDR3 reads CASSQALPTATYNTEAFF. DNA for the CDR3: TGCGCCAGCAGCCAAGCGTTGCCCACAGCAACTTATAACACTGAAGCTTTCTTT.

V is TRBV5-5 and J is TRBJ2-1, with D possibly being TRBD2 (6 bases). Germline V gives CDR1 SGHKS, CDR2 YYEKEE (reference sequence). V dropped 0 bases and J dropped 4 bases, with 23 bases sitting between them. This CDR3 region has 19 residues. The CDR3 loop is CASSLALTLSRRAYNEQFF. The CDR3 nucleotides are TGTGCCAGCAGCTTGGCCCTGACCCTTAGCAGGAGGGCATACAATGAGCAGTTCTTC.

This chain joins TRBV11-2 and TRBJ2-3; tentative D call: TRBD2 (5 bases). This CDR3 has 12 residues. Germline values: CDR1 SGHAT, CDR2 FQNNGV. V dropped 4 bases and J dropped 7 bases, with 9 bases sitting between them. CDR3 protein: CASSSAVHTQYF. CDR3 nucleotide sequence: TGTGCCAGCAGCTCAGCGGTCCATACGCAGTATTTT.

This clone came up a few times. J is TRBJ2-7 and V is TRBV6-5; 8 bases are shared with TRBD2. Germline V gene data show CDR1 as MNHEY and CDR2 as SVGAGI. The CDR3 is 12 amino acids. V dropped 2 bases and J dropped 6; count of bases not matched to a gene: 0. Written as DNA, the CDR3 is TGTGCCAGCAGTTACGCGGGGGGCGAGCAGTACTTC. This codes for CASSYAGGEQYF.

The CDR3 region has the DNA TGCAGCGTCGTTAAGTCCTACGAGCAGTACTTC. Translation: CSVVKSYEQYF. The chain couples TRBV29-1 to TRBJ2-7; D call uncertain. Germline assignment: CDR1 SQVTM and CDR2 ANQGSEA. The CDR3 extends over 11 amino acids. Trimming removed 6 bases at V and 1 base at J, with 7 bases between.